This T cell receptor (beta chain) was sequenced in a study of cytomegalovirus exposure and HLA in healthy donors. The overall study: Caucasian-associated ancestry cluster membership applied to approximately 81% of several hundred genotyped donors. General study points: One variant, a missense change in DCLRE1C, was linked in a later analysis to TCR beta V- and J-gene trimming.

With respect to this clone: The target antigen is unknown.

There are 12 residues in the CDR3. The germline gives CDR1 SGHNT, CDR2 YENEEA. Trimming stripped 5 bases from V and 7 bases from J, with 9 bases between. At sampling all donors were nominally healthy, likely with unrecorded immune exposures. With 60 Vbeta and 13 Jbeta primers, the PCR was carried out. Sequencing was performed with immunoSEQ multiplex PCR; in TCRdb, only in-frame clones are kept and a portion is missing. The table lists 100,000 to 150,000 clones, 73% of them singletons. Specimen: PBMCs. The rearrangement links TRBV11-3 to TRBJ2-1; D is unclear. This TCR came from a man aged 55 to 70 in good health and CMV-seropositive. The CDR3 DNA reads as TGTGCCAGCAGCCAGACAAGGAATGAGCAGTTCTTC. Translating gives CASSQTRNEQFF.